A single sample is the source of the 20 T cell receptor beta chains below, sequenced in a study of monozygotic twins with inflammatory bowel disease (dated by TCRdb to between 2017 and 2020). Receptor amplification or capture employed 5' RACE. Reads for this sample came from an Illumina HiSeq 2500. TCRdb reprocessed the public reads and reports one entry per CDR3 protein sequence, without DNA. This sample's table carries a few hundred thousand distinct CDR3 sequences. Just over 2.5% of the sample lies in the top ten. The sample was blood. Every receptor here comes from a human donor with ulcerative colitis or Crohn's disease, or a healthy co-twin of an affected twin (not recorded which).

The J gene is TRBJ2-7, the V gene TRBV28; TCRdb lists TRBD2, though no DNA is available to test this call. Germline V gives CDR1 MDHEN, CDR2 SYDVKM. This CDR3 spans 15 amino acids. CDR3 residues: CASSPPGLSSYEQYF.

This chain uses TRBV12-3 or TRBV12-4 with TRBJ1-1; the D gene TCRdb calls, TRBD1, cannot be checked with no DNA. The CDR3 sequence is 16 residues long. The CDR3 here is CASSLGQGAAGTEAFF.

This chain links TRBV29-1 with TRBJ2-3. CDR3 length equals 14 residues. Germline lookup yields CDR1 SQVTM and CDR2 ANQGSEA. CDR3 loop: CSVEVPGSADTQYF.

The chain links TRBV29-1 to TRBJ2-4; no DNA is available, so the TRBD1 call from TCRdb remains unchecked. The CDR3 is 15 residues long. In germline, CDR1 is SQVTM, CDR2 ANQGSEA. The chain's CDR3 is CSVTRQGLAKNIQYF.

This sequence joins TRBV29-1 and TRBJ1-5; TCRdb calls TRBD1, which cannot be checked without DNA. The CDR3 runs to 14 residues. Germline V gene sequence: CDR1 SQVTM, CDR2 ANQGSEA. CDR3 protein: CSAGDRVGNQPQHF.

This chain uses TRBV4-2 with TRBJ2-7. The CDR3 contains 14 residues. Germline assignment: CDR1 LGHNA and CDR2 YNFKEQ. The CDR3 loop reads CASSQEGRTYEQYF.

The genes are TRBV10-3 and TRBJ2-5; TCRdb proposes TRBD1, but this gene call is untestable without DNA. CDR1 and CDR2 from the germline V gene are ENHRY and SYGVKD. The CDR3 covers 15 residues. CDR3 in amino acids: CAIAPSGSGGETQYF.

This chain connects TRBV29-1 to TRBJ2-3; TCRdb indicates TRBD1, and absent DNA this call remains unverified. The CDR3 covers 14 residues. The V gene's germline CDR1 is SQVTM and CDR2 ANQGSEA. The chain's CDR3 is CSVEDGGGSDTQYF.

V gene TRBV6-2 or TRBV6-3 combines with J gene TRBJ2-1; as DNA is missing, the TRBD1 call by TCRdb cannot be tested. The germline V gene has CDR1 MNHEY and CDR2 SVGEGT. This CDR3 is built from 14 residues. Here the CDR3 reads CASSPYGGGNEQFF.

The chain carries TRBV19 and TRBJ1-2; there is no DNA to check the TCRdb D call of TRBD1. The germline V gene encodes CDR1 LNHDA and CDR2 SQIVND (reference sequence). The CDR3 is 13 residues long. The CDR3: CASSTGTYYGYTF.

The chain employs TRBV7-9 and TRBJ2-1; the D call from TCRdb, TRBD1, cannot be confirmed without DNA. The CDR3 spans 15 residues. The germline V gene encodes CDR1 SEHNR and CDR2 FQNEAQ (reference sequence). The CDR3 is CASSLAQGVRDEQFF.

The J gene is TRBJ2-7, the V gene TRBV27; with no DNA, the TCRdb D assignment of TRBD2 cannot be verified. CDR1 is MNHEY and CDR2 is SMNVEV in the germline V gene (reference sequence). This CDR3 comprises 13 residues. CDR3 sequence: CASMDYLSYEQYF.

The chain combines TRBV4-3 with TRBJ2-4; TCRdb proposes TRBD2, but this gene call is untestable without DNA. The CDR3 loop spans 19 amino acids. Germline CDR1 LGHNA, CDR2 YSLEER. This chain's CDR3 is CASIRRQPDERGHKNIQYF.

The chain joins TRBV6-6 to TRBJ2-7. The CDR3 is 14 residues long. Germline V gives CDR1 MNHNY, CDR2 SVGAGI (reference sequence). CDR3 region: CASSSLAESYEQYF.

The genes are TRBV12-3 or TRBV12-4 and TRBJ1-1. This CDR3 region has 15 residues. The CDR3 sequence is CASSFFSREDTEAFF.

The V call is TRBV20-1, the J call TRBJ1-5; TCRdb indicates TRBD1, and absent DNA this call remains unverified. The CDR3 totals 14 residues. CDR1 is DFQATT, CDR2 SNEGSKA, per germline (reference sequence). The CDR3 sequence: CSARDYRANQPQHF.

V usage is TRBV9 and J usage is TRBJ1-6. This CDR3 region has 16 residues. Germline lookup yields CDR1 SGDLS and CDR2 YYNGEE. CDR3 residues: CASSAGTHTWDSPLHF.

The CDR3 protein is CASSSTTGVDEQYF. The V gene is TRBV7-3, the J gene TRBJ2-7; the D call of TRBD2 rests on TCRdb alone, since no DNA is present to check it. Germline V lookup: CDR1 SGHTA, CDR2 FQGTGA. This CDR3 has 14 amino acids.

This chain uses TRBV24-1 with TRBJ2-7; TCRdb returns TRBD1, unconfirmable since there is no DNA. The CDR3 contains 13 residues. Looked up from germline, CDR1 is KGHDR and CDR2 is SFDVKD. Here the CDR3 reads CATSEGENYEQYF.

The chain employs TRBV12-3 or TRBV12-4 and TRBJ2-5; TCRdb calls TRBD1, which cannot be checked without DNA. This CDR3 is 17 amino acids long. CDR3 region: CASSFSGGVLGQETQYF.